This TCR beta chain was documented in a study of blood T cell repertoires in COVID-19. Study context: The origin of the acute and convalescent COVID-19 samples was the United States, Italy and Spain.

Germline V gives CDR1 SGHDT, CDR2 YYEEEE. The CDR3 consists of 15 residues. J gave up 7 bases and V 5 bases, and 10 bases lay outside the gene matches. The table lists this clone with a count of one. Enrollment of patients from Seattle took place during active infection, with longitudinal follow-up. In the original analysis: Researchers report that nucleated cell counts were estimated from reference gene primer amplification. Some clones are missing from TCRdb's copy, which holds only in-frame ones; the method was immunoSEQ multiplex PCR. From that table come the V and J calls and clone size; the DNA was used to work out D and trimming. The sample has a few hundred thousand clones, more than 85% seen once.

The source of this sequence is a person between 18 and 30 years old with COVID-19, enrolled during active disease. The V gene is TRBV5-6, the J gene TRBJ2-7; TRBD2 matches at 12 bases. Sequencing was done on a sample of peripheral blood. The CDR3 DNA reads as TGTGCCAGCAGGGGTCGGACTAGCGGGACGCAAGAGCAGTACTTC. It specifies CASRGRTSGTQEQYF. Supplemented by reference TRBV5-6 and TRBJ2-7, the full variable domain reads DAGVTQSPTHLIKTRGQQVTLRCSPKSGHDTVSWYQQALGQGPQFIFQYYEEEERQRGNFPDRFSGHQFPNYSSELNVNALLLGDSALYLCASRGRTSGTQEQYFGPGTRLTVT.